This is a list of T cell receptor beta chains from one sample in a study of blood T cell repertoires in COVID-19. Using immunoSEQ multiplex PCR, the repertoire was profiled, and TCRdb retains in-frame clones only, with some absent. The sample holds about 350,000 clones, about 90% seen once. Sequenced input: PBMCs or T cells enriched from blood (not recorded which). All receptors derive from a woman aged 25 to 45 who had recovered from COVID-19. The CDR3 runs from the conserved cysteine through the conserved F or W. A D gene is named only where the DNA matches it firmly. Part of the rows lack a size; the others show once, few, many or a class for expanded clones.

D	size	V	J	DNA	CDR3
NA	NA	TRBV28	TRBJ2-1	TGTGCCAGCAGTCTTACAGGGTCCTCCTACAATGAGCAGTTCTTC	CASSLTGSSYNEQFF
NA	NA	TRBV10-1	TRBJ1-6	TGCGCCAGCAGGGATGACAGAAATTCACCCCTCCACTTT	CASRDDRNSPLHF
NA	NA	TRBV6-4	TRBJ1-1	TGTGCCAGCAGTAGAGGCTCGAACACTGAAGCTTTCTTT	CASSRGSNTEAFF
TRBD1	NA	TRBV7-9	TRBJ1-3	TGTGCCAGCAGCGCCCTGGGGGACAGCCCACTTTACTTT	CASSALGDSPLYF
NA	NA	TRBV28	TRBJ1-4	TGTGCCAGCAGTTCCCCTACAACTAATGAAAAACTGTTTTTT	CASSSPTTNEKLFF
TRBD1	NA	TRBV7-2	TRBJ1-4	TGTGCCAGCTCCCCCGGGACAGGGCGAGAAAAACTGTTTTTT	CASSPGTGREKLFF
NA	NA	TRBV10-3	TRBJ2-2	TGTGCCATCAGGTCACAGGGTGGTAGCACCGGGGAGCTGTTTTTT	CAIRSQGGSTGELFF
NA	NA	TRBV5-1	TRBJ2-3	TGCGCCAGCAGCACAGGGATGCCGAGCACAGATACGCAGTATTTT	CASSTGMPSTDTQYF
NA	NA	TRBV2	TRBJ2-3	TGTGCCAGCAGTTTCCCGGATACGCAGTATTTT	CASSFPDTQYF
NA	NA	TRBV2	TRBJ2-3	TGTGCCAGCACAAGGGACTTATCGGATACGCAGTATTTT	CASTRDLSDTQYF
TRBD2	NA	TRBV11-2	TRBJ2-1	TGTGCCAGCAGCTACGTTCCTTACGTCCCGGGACTAACCTACAATGAGCAGTTCTTC	CASSYVPYVPGLTYNEQFF
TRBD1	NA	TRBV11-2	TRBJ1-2	TGTGCCAGCAACCGGGACAGGGGACAGTATGGCTACACCTTC	CASNRDRGQYGYTF
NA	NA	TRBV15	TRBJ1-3	TGTGCCACCAGCAGAGAAAGCCGAGGAAACACCATATATTTT	CATSRESRGNTIYF
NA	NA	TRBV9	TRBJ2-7	TGTGCCAGCAGCGTAGGTGTTACTTCCTACGAGCAGTACTTC	CASSVGVTSYEQYF
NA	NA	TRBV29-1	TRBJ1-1	TGCAGCGTCGGCGGGGGGTTTAGCACTGAAGCTTTCTTT	CSVGGGFSTEAFF
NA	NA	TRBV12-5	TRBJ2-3	TGTGCTAGTGGATCAGGGGTGAGCACAGATACGCAGTATTTT	CASGSGVSTDTQYF
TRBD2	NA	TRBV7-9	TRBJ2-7	TGTGCCAGCAGCCAAGGGACTAGCGGGGTGGACTCCTACGAGCAGTACTTC	CASSQGTSGVDSYEQYF
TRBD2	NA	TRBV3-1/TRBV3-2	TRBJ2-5	TGTGCCAGCAGACCAAGCTTCGGACTAGCGGGTTCCCAGGGAGAGACCCAGTACTTC	CASRPSFGLAGSQGETQYF
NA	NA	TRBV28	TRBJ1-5	TGTGCCAGCAGTCCCCCCGGGGTTCAGCCCCAGCATTTT	CASSPPGVQPQHF
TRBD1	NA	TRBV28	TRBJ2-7	TGTGCCAGCAGCCCTCCGGACAGGGGGCGGTACGAGCAGTACTTC	CASSPPDRGRYEQYF
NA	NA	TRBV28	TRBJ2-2	TGTGCCAGCAGCTGGAGATCGCCGCGGGACACCGGGGAGCTGTTTTTT	CASSWRSPRDTGELFF
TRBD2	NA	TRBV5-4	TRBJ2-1	TGTGCCAGCAGCTTGGGATCAGCGGGGGTTACCTACAATGAGCAGTTCTTC	CASSLGSAGVTYNEQFF
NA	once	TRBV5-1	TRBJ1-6	TGCGCCAGCAGCTTGGGTCAGAATAATTCACCCCTCCACTTT	CASSLGQNNSPLHF
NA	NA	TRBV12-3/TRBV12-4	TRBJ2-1	TGTGCCAGCAGTTCACAGGGACCCAATGAGCAGTTCTTC	CASSSQGPNEQFF
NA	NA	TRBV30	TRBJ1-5	TGTGCCTGGAGGGGCAGCAATCAGCCCCAGCATTTT	CAWRGSNQPQHF
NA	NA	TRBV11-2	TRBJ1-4	TGTGCCAGCAGCTTAGATCTGTTGGGCGGTACAGGTGAAAAACTGTTTTTT	CASSLDLLGGTGEKLFF
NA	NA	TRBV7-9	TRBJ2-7	TGTGCCAGCAGCTTAGACAGTGCCTCCTACGAGCAGTACTTC	CASSLDSASYEQYF
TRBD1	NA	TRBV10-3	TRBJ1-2	TGTGCCATCAGTGATTACGGACAGGGAACAACTTCCCTCAACTATGGCTACACCTTC	CAISDYGQGTTSLNYGYTF
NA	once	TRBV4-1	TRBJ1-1	TGCGCCAGCAGATGGTTGGCCAGGGGAACTGAAGCTTTCTTT	CASRWLARGTEAFF
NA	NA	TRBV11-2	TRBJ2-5	TGTGCCAGCAGCTTAGGTCAGGGGCTAGCTTGGGGAGAGACCCAGTACTTC	CASSLGQGLAWGETQYF
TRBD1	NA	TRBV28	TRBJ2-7	TGTGCCAGCAGTTTATCGGTTGGGACAGGCTCCTACGAGCAGTACTTC	CASSLSVGTGSYEQYF
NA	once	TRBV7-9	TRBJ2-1	TGTGCCAGCAGCTCCAGGGAACCCTACAATGAGCAGTTCTTC	CASSSREPYNEQFF
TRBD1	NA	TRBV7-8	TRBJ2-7	TGTGCCAGCAGCTTAGGGACAGGGGCCGAGCAGTACTTC	CASSLGTGAEQYF
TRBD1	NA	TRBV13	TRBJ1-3	TGTGCCAGCAGCCCCGGACAGGGAGCTGGAAACACCATATATTTT	CASSPGQGAGNTIYF
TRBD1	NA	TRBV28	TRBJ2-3	TGTGCCAGCAGTACGGACAGGACCCAGGGAGATACGCAGTATTTT	CASSTDRTQGDTQYF
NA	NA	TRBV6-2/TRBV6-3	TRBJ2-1	TGTGCCAGCAGTTATCTTCGGGTGGGGGGGCTCGACAATGAGCAGTTCTTC	CASSYLRVGGLDNEQFF
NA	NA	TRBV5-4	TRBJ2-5	TGTGCCAGCAGCTTGGTGGCCCAAGAGACCCAGTACTTC	CASSLVAQETQYF
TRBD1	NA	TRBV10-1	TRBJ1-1	TGCGCCAGCAGTGAGGGAACAGGGGGCTGGACTGAAGCTTTCTTT	CASSEGTGGWTEAFF
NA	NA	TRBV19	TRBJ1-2	TGTGCCAGTAGTATGCAGGGATCCCTACTTACCTCTAACTATGGCTACACCTTC	CASSMQGSLLTSNYGYTF
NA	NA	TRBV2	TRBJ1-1	TGTGCCAGCATTAAGGATACAGGGCAGGCTTTCTTT	CASIKDTGQAFF
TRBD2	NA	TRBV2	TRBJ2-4	TGTGCCAGCAGCCTTAGCGGGGGGCTAGCCAAAAACATTCAGTACTTC	CASSLSGGLAKNIQYF
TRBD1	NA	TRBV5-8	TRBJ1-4	TGTGCCAGCAGCACGGGGACAGGGGGCGAAGGTGAAAAACTGTTTTTT	CASSTGTGGEGEKLFF